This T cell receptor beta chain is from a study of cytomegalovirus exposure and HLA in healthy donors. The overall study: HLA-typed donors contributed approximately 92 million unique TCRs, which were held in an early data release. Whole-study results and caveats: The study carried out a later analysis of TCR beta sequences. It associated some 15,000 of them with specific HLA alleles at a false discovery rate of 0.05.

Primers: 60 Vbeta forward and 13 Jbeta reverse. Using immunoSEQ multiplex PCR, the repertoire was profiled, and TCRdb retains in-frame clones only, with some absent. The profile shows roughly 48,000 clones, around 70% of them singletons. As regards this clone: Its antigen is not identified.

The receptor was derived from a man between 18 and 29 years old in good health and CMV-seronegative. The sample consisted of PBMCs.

The CDR3 coding sequence is TGTGCCAGCAGCTTCACCTCGAGACAGGGCGATGAGCAGTTCTTC. Its translation: CASSFTSRQGDEQFF. The V gene is TRBV5-5, the J gene TRBJ2-1; 7 bases map to TRBD1. This CDR3 is built from 15 residues. With V trimmed by 2 bases and J by 8 bases, 10 bases remained unmatched. The germline V gene has CDR1 SGHKS and CDR2 YYEKEE (reference sequence).